The sample holds one count of the clone carrying this TCR beta chain. As yet, its antigen is unknown. The data stem from a study of T cell responses to AZD1222 COVID-19 vaccine. Broader study findings: Repertoires in all cases were sampled only once the peak T cell response had passed. Variant regions that are unmutated are reportedly the target of nearly half of spike-specific TCRs. Mostly white British, mostly female donors; authors suggested clonal diversity may be underestimated.

The CDR3 is 15 amino acids. Investigators merged groups given second doses at roughly 4 or roughly 12 weeks. The data were produced by immunoSEQ multiplex PCR, yet TCRdb's version contains in-frame clones alone and is incomplete. The sample has around 80,000 clones, approximately 85% seen once. The sequencing here drew on peripheral blood, taken 28 days after the second AZD1222 dose. The sequence came from an adult who received the AZD1222 COVID-19 vaccine. V and J are TRBV21-1 and TRBJ1-5; the D call in the table, TRBD1, was not verified against the DNA. TRBV21-1 is shown as a pseudogene. This CDR3 reads CASNDRDPSNQPQHF. CDR3 bases: TGTGCCAGCAACGACAGGGATCCTAGCAATCAGCCCCAGCATTTT.